This T cell receptor beta chain was obtained from a study of blood T cell repertoires in COVID-19. Germline V CDR1 and CDR2: SGDLS, YYNGEE. J lost 2 bases, V lost 4 bases, and 6 bases had no gene match. The CDR3 extends over 18 amino acids. Profiled with immunoSEQ multiplex PCR; TCRdb holds only in-frame clones, not every one. This table holds approximately 390,000 clones, roughly 90% found once. The sample consisted of PBMCs or T cells enriched from blood (not recorded which). The chain employs TRBV9 and TRBJ2-2, with TRBD2 matching over 15 bases. This receptor was obtained from a woman in her thirties or forties with acute COVID-19. CDR3 coding DNA: TGTGCCAGCAGCTGGACTAGCGGGGGGGCCGGAAACACCGGGGAGCTGTTTTTT. It is translated as CASSWTSGGAGNTGELFF.